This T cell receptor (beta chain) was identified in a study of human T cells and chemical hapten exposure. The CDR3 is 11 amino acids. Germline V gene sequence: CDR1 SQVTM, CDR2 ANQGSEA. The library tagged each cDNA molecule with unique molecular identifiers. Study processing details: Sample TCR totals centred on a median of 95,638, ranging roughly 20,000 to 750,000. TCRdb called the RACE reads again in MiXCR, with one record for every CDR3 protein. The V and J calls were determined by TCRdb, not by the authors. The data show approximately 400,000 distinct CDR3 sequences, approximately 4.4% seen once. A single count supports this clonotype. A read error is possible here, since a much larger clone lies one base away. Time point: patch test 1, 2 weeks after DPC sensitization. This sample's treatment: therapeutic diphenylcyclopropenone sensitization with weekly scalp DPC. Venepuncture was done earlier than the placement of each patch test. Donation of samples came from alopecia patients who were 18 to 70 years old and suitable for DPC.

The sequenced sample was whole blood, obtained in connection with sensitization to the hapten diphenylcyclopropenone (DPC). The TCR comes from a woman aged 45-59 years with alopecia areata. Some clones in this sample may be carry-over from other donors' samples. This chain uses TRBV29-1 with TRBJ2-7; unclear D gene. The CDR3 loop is CCVINSYEQYF. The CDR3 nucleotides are TGCTGCGTTATCAACTCCTACGAGCAGTACTTC.